The rows below give T cell receptor beta chains drawn from one sample of a study of CD8 T cells in ankylosing spondylitis. TCRdb recomputed calls from the 5' RACE reads with MiXCR, one row per CDR3 protein. This sample has about 270,000 distinct CDR3 sequences, with roughly 32% found just once. Sequencing input: blood, either unsorted or a sorted T cell fraction (not recorded which). The receptors were sampled from a male donor with ankylosing spondylitis or in good health (not recorded which). Both conserved end residues are part of each CDR3. D genes are given only for firm matches. Not every row has a clone size; where given, it reads once, few, many or a size class.

TRBV20-1	TRBJ2-7	.	.	CSASYQGYYEEQYF	TGCAGTGCTAGTTACCAGGGCTACTATGAGGAGCAGTACTTC
TRBV29-1	TRBJ2-5	many	TRBD1	CSVGQGGETQYF	TGCAGCGTAGGACAGGGTGGGGAGACCCAGTACTTC
TRBV6-1	TRBJ2-3	.	.	CASSPTGAYTDTQYF	TGTGCCAGCAGCCCTACAGGAGCCTACACAGATACGCAGTATTTT
TRBV9	TRBJ2-7	few	.	CASSGFQGPGGEQYF	TGTGCCAGCAGCGGTTTTCAGGGTCCAGGCGGCGAGCAGTACTTC
TRBV20-1	TRBJ1-4	few	TRBD1	CSARDSRGGNEKLFF	TGCAGTGCTAGAGATTCCAGGGGGGGGAATGAAAAACTGTTTTTT
TRBV29-1	TRBJ1-1	few	.	CSVEEVQSGTEAFF	TGCAGCGTTGAAGAGGTACAGTCAGGGACTGAAGCTTTCTTT
TRBV20-1	TRBJ2-7	.	.	CSAEGLGEDYYEQYF	TGCAGTGCTGAAGGGTTAGGAGAAGACTACTACGAGCAGTACTTC
TRBV6-1	TRBJ2-7	.	TRBD1	CASSKTGGIYEQYF	TGTGCCAGCAGTAAGACAGGGGGGATTTACGAGCAGTACTTC
TRBV29-1	TRBJ2-7	.	TRBD2	CSVVSGGRYEQYF	TGCAGCGTTGTTAGCGGGGGCCGGTACGAGCAGTACTTC
TRBV5-1	TRBJ1-1	few	.	CASDTDMNTEAFF	TGCGCCAGCGACACGGACATGAACACTGAAGCTTTCTTT
TRBV20-1	TRBJ2-3	.	TRBD2	CSARVRGGPDTQYF	TGCAGTGCTAGAGTGCGGGGGGGCCCTGATACGCAGTATTTT
TRBV6-6	TRBJ2-2	few	TRBD1	CASGTVYTGELFF	TGTGCCAGCGGGACAGTCTACACCGGGGAGCTGTTTTTT